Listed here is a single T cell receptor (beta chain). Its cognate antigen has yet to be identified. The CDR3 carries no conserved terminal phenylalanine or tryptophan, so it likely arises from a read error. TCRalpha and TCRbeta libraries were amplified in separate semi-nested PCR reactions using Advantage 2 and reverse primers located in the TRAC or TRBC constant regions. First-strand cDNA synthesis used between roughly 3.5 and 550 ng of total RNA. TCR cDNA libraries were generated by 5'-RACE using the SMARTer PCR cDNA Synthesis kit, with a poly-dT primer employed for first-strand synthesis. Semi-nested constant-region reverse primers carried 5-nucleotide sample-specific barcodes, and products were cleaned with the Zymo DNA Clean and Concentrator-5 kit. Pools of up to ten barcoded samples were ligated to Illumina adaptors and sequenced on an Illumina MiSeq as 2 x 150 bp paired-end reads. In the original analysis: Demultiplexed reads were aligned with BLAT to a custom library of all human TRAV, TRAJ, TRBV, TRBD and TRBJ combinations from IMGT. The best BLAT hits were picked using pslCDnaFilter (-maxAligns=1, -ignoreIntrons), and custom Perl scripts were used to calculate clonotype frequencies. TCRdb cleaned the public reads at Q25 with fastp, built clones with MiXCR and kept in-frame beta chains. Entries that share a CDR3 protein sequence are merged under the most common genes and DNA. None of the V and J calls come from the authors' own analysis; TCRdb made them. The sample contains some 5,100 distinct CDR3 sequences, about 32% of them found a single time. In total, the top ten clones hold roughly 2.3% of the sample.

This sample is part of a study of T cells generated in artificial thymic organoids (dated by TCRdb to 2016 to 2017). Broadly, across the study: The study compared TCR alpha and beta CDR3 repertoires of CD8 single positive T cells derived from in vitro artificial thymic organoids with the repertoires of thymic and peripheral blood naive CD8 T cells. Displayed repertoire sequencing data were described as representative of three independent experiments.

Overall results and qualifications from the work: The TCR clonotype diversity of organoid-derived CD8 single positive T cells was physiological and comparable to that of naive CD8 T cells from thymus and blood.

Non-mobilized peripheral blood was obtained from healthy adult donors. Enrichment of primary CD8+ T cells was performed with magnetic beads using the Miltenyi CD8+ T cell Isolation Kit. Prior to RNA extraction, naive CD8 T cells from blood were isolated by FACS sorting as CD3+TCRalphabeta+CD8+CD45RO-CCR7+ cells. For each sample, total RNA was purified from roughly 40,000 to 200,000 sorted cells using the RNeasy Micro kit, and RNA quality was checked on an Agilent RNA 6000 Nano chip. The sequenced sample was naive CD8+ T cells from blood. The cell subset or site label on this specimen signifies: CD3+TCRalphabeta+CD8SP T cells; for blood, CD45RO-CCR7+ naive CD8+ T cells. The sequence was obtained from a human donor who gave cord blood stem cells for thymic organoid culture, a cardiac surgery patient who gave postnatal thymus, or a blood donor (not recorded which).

The DNA reads TGTGCCAGCAGTTCGGCTAGCGGGGCAGTTACTTACAATGAGCAGTTCCTC. Its protein product is CASSSASGAVTYNEQFL. The sequence is built from TRBV12-3 or TRBV12-4 and TRBJ2-1; 9 bases in between match TRBD2. The CDR3 adds up to 17 amino acids, both ends counted. The DNA shown is the 51-base CDR3, in frame from base 1. Trimming removed 4 bases from V and 4 bases from J; the gene matches leave 11 bases unexplained.